This TCR beta chain was captured by sequencing in a study of cytomegalovirus exposure and HLA in healthy donors. With regard to this clone: Its target is unknown. Relative to the germline gene, one junction end is altered; a read error may explain this.

Study outcomes and limitations: Segments of the TCR beta V type were, in most cases, productive about 90% or about 30% of the time in an earlier analysis. Among immune exposure information, only CMV serostatus was available. In a later analysis, DRB1 alleles had the most associated TCRs; HLA-C alleles the fewest.

CDR1 SEHNR and CDR2 FQNEAQ come from the germline V gene (reference sequence). The CDR3 sequence is 15 residues long. With 60 Vbeta and 13 Jbeta primers, the PCR was carried out. As handled by the study authors: A follow-up analysis tallied approximately 85 million unique TCR beta chains, roughly 10 million shared. Clones were read by immunoSEQ multiplex PCR, and TCRdb kept only the in-frame ones, dropping some. That table gives V, J and clone size, and the DNA gave D and trimming. This table holds approximately 51,000 clones, around 82% found once. The chain links TRBV7-9 to TRBJ2-3, with 8 bases identical to TRBD1. This sequence was found in a boy between 10 and 17 years old in good health and CMV-seropositive. Sequences were obtained from PBMCs. CDR3 nucleotides: TGTTCCAGCAGGGGGCTAGCCGGGGGAACAGATACGCAGTATTTT. Its protein is CSSRGLAGGTDTQYF.